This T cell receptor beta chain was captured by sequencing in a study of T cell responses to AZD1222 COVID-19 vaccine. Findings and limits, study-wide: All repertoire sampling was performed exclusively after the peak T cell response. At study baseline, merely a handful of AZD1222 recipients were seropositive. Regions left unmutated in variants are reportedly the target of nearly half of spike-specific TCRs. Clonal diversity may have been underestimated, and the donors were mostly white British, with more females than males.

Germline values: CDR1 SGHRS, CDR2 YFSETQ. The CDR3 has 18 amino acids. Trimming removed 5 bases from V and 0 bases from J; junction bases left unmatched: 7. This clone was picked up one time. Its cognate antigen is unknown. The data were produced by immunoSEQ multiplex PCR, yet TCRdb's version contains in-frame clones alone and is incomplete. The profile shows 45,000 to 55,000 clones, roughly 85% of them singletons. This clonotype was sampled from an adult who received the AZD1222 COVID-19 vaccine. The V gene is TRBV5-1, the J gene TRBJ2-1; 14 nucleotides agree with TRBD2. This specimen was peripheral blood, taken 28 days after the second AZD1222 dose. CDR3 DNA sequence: TGCGCCAGCAGACCACGGACTAGCGGGAGGAGCTCCTACAATGAGCAGTTCTTC. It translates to CASRPRTSGRSSYNEQFF.